This entry is about one T cell receptor (beta chain). Germline-derived CDR1 and CDR2 are SQVTM and ANQGSEA. The CDR3 has 12 residues. The V and J ends lost 4 bases and 4 bases respectively, with 5 bases between them. The source of the sample is a study of Graves' ophthalmopathy and Graves' hyperthyroidism. Amplification from RNA transcripts yielded the TCR beta CDR3 regions. HTBI-primed RT-PCR formed the first round, and a multiplex PCR formed the second. One entry per CDR3 protein results from TCRdb running MiXCR on the multiplex PCR reads. The table lists about 740,000 distinct CDR3 sequences, roughly 41% of them singletons.

The specimen was peripheral blood. The receptor was isolated from an adult man with Graves' ophthalmopathy. V and J are TRBV29-1 and TRBJ2-6, with D perhaps TRBD1 (5 bases). CDR3 sequence reads: CSVGQGANVLTF. The CDR3 DNA reads as TGCAGCGTTGGACAGGGGGCCAACGTCCTGACTTTC.